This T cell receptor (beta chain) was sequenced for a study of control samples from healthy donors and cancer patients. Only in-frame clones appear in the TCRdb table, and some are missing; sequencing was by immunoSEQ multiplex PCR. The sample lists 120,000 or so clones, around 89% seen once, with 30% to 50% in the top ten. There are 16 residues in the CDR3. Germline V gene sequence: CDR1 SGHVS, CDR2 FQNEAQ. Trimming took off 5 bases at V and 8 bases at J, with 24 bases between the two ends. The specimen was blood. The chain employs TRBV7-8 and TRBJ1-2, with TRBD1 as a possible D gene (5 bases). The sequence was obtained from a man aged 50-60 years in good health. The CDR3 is CASSPGGGLRSQGYTF. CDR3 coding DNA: TGTGCCAGCAGCCCCGGGGGGGGTTTAAGGAGTCAAGGCTACACCTTC.